Described below is a single T cell receptor beta chain sequence and its context. The data derive from a study of cytomegalovirus exposure and HLA in healthy donors. 60 Vbeta and 13 Jbeta primers were used in PCR. TCRdb keeps only in-frame clones here, not all; method: immunoSEQ multiplex PCR. The sample yields around 140,000 clones, around 75% seen once. The CDR3 length is 12 residues. Trimming took off 10 bases at V and 6 bases at J, with 13 bases between the two ends. CDR1 is MNHEY and CDR2 is SVGAGI in the germline V gene. The sample consisted of PBMCs. The V gene is TRBV6-5, the J gene TRBJ2-1; TRBD2 might be the D (6 bases). This receptor was taken from a woman aged 25 to 39 in good health and CMV-seronegative. CDR3 region: CATGLLPNEQFF. DNA of the CDR3: TGTGCCACGGGACTGCTGCCCAATGAGCAGTTCTTC.